This T cell receptor beta chain emerged from a study of OX40 agonist ivuxolimab in advanced cancers. Study conclusions and caveats: Antigen targets of the expanded peripheral T cells went undetermined. At 0.1 to 3.0 mg/kg, clonal expansion of CD4+ and CD8+ blood T cells had occurred by week 6.

Sequencing was performed with immunoSEQ multiplex PCR; in TCRdb, only in-frame clones are kept and a portion is missing. The table has approximately 33,000 clones, roughly 90% seen once; the top ten hold about 26%. The sampling schedule covered blood at baseline, cycle 4 day 1, and cycle 7 day 1. As for this clone: The antigen remains undetermined.

In germline, CDR1 is SSHAT, CDR2 FNYEAQ (reference sequence). The CDR3 contains 16 residues. Losses at the gene ends were 4 bases for V and 3 bases for J; bases not matched to a gene: 9. This TCR was recovered from an adult with an advanced solid tumor such as melanoma, head and neck, liver or kidney cancer. The sample was CD4+ or CD8+ T cells sorted from blood, taken in a trial of the OX40 agonist ivuxolimab. The chain recombines TRBV7-7 with TRBJ2-1; 7 positions match TRBD1. The CDR3 is CASSSTSGTDYNEQFF. In DNA form, the CDR3 reads TGTGCCAGCAGCTCAACCTCCGGGACAGACTACAATGAGCAGTTCTTC.